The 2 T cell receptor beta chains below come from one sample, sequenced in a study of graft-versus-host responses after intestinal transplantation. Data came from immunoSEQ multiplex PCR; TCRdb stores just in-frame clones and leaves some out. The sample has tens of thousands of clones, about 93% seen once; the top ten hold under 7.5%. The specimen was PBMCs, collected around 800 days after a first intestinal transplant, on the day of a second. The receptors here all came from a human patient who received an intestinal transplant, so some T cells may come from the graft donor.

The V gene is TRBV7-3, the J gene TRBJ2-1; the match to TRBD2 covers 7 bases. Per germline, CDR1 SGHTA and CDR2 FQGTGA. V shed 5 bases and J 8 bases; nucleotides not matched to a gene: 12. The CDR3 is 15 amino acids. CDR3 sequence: CASSAGLTLGYEQFF. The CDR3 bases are TGTGCCAGCAGCGCGGGACTAACTTTGGGTTATGAGCAGTTCTTC.

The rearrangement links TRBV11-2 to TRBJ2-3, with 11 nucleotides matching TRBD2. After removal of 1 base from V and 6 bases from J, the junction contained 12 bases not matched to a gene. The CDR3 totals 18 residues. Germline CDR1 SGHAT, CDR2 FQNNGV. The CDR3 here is CASSLVSGRAKSPDTQYF. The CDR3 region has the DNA TGTGCCAGCAGCTTAGTTAGCGGGAGGGCCAAGTCCCCGGATACGCAGTATTTT.